The 11 T cell receptor beta chains listed next were all sequenced from one sample in a study of shared clonotypes between healthy human individuals. Method: immunoSEQ multiplex PCR; TCRdb's copy keeps in-frame clones and lacks some. The sample includes 2 million to 2.5 million clones, 80% to 95% of them seen just once. The material sequenced was naive CD4+ T cells from PBMCs. As to subset: CD45RA+ positively selected. The receptors stem from a man aged 18 to 29 in good health. Some clones in this sample may be carry-over from other donors' samples.

The chain carries TRBV19 and TRBJ2-1; D may be TRBD2 (5 bases). Trimming left V 6 bases short and J 6 bases short, with 9 bases between. This CDR3 comprises 12 residues. Germline V gives CDR1 LNHDA, CDR2 SQIVND (reference sequence). The CDR3 loop is CASRELGNEQFF. In DNA form, the CDR3 reads TGTGCCAGTAGAGAACTAGGCAATGAGCAGTTCTTC.

The chain is built from TRBV27 and TRBJ2-7, with 7 bases that match TRBD1. The germline CDR1 and CDR2 sequences are MNHEY and SMNVEV (reference sequence). This CDR3 is built from 16 residues. V was pared by 5 bases and J by 0 bases, with 10 bases of the junction left unmatched. CDR3 amino acids: CASSAPRDSISYEQYF. The CDR3 DNA sequence: TGTGCCAGCAGTGCGCCTCGGGACAGCATCTCCTACGAGCAGTACTTC.

The CDR3 nucleotides read TGTGCCAGCAGCCTACGGACAGGGACTTTCACTGAAGCTTTCTTT. This encodes CASSLRTGTFTEAFF. This rearrangement joins TRBV5-5 to TRBJ1-1; 8 bases align to TRBD1. Unmatched junction bases numbered 9, after V lost 4 bases and J lost 4 bases. Germline V gene sequence: CDR1 SGHKS, CDR2 YYEKEE (reference sequence). This CDR3 comprises 15 residues. The full variable domain, in which reference TRBV5-5 and TRBJ1-1 provide the parts outside the CDR3, is DAGVTQSPTHLIKTRGQQVTLRCSPISGHKSVSWYQQVLGQGPQFIFQYYEKEERGRGNFPDRFSARQFPNYSSELNVNALLLGDSALYLCASSLRTGTFTEAFFGQGTRLTVV.

The chain carries TRBV9 and TRBJ2-2; 7 nucleotides match TRBD2. The CDR3 runs 16 residues. Germline V gene sequence: CDR1 SGDLS, CDR2 YYNGEE. V dropped 4 bases and J dropped 3; count of bases not matched to a gene: 9. The DNA of the CDR3 is TGTGCCAGCAGCCCCCGTGCTAGCGGATACACCGGGGAGCTGTTTTTT. It specifies CASSPRASGYTGELFF.

This clone was counted a few times. The chain is built from TRBV5-4 and TRBJ1-1; unclear D gene. Germline values: CDR1 SGHNT, CDR2 YYREEE (reference sequence). This CDR3 region has 13 residues. V dropped 5 bases and J dropped 2 bases, with 10 bases sitting between them. This CDR3 is CASRYGINTEAFF. DNA of the CDR3: TGTGCCAGCAGATATGGGATCAACACTGAAGCTTTCTTT.

The chain combines TRBV7-7 with TRBJ2-5; possibly TRBD2 for D (5 bases). V was pared by 2 bases and J by 7 bases, with 17 bases between. In germline, CDR1 is SSHAT, CDR2 FNYEAQ (reference sequence). The CDR3 spans 15 residues. The CDR3 spells CASSLFRGEEGTQYF. The CDR3, as DNA: TGTGCCAGCAGCTTATTCCGGGGAGAAGAAGGGACCCAGTACTTC. Using reference TRBV7-7 and TRBJ2-5 for the parts outside the CDR3, the full variable domain is GAGVSQSPRYKVTKRGQDVTLRCDPISSHATLYWYQQALGQGPEFLTYFNYEAQPDKSGLPSDRFSAERPEGSISTLTIQRTEQRDSAMYRCASSLFRGEEGTQYFGPGTRLLVL.

This clone has a handful of counts. Other DNA sequences in this specimen translate into the identical CDR3. The chain employs TRBV28 and TRBJ1-2; tentative D call: TRBD1 (5 bases). The CDR3 length is 12 residues. Trimming stripped 3 bases from V and 4 bases from J, with 6 bases between. Germline V gene lookup returns CDR1 MDHEN and CDR2 SYDVKM. CDR3 protein: CASSFGGYGYTF. In nucleotides, the CDR3 is TGTGCCAGCAGTTTTGGGGGCTATGGCTACACCTTC.

V gene TRBV15 combines with J gene TRBJ1-1; no reliable D call. Trimming took off 0 bases at V and 4 bases at J, with 12 bases between the two ends. Germline V gene data show CDR1 as LNHNV and CDR2 as YYDKDF (reference sequence). This CDR3 spans 15 amino acids. DNA for the CDR3: TGTGCCACCAGCAGAGATCGGGTTCCTGCCACTGAAGCTTTCTTT. It codes for CATSRDRVPATEAFF.

The rearrangement joins TRBV9 to TRBJ2-2; TRBD1 is a possible D gene (5 bases). The CDR3 is 14 amino acids. Germline-derived CDR1 and CDR2 are SGDLS and YYNGEE. V was clipped by 0 bases and J by 3 bases, with 6 bases between them. The CDR3 loop reads CASSVDRYTGELFF. The CDR3, as DNA: TGTGCCAGCAGCGTAGACAGGTACACCGGGGAGCTGTTTTTT.

The DNA for the CDR3 is TGTGCCAGCAGTTACCGGTGGGGGAGCTCCTACGAGCAGTACTTC. The encoded protein is CASSYRWGSSYEQYF. The rearrangement joins TRBV6-6 to TRBJ2-7, with D possibly called TRBD1 or TRBD2 (5 bases each). CDR3 length: 15 amino acids. Deletions cut 2 bases from V and 0 bases from J, with 11 bases between. Germline V gene sequence: CDR1 MNHNY, CDR2 SVGAGI (reference sequence).

The rearrangement joins TRBV5-1 to TRBJ2-3; possibly TRBD1 for D (6 bases). This CDR3 has 15 residues. The germline gives CDR1 SGHRS, CDR2 YFSETQ. V was pared by 4 bases and J by 1 base, with 13 bases between. The CDR3 reads CASSRTVSGTDTQYF. Here the CDR3 DNA reads TGCGCCAGCAGCAGGACAGTGAGTGGCACAGATACGCAGTATTTT.